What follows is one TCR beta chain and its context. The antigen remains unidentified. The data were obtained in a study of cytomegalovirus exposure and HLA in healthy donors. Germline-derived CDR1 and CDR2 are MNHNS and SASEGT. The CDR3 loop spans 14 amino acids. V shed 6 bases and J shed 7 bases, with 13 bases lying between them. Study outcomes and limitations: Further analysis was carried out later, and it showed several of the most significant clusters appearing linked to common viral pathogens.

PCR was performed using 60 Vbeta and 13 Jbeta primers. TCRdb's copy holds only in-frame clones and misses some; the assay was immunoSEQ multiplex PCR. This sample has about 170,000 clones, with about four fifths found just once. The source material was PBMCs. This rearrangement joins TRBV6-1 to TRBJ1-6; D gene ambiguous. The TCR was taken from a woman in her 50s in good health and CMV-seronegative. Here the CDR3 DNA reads TGTGCCAGCAGCCTTGGACTCTTCAATTCACCCCTCCACTTT. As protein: CASSLGLFNSPLHF.